The present TCR beta chain was sequenced within a study of blood T cell repertoires in COVID-19. Study-level background: Samples of COVID-19 (acute and convalescent) were obtained from the United States, Italy and Spain. T cells, B-cell-depleted T cells, or PBMCs supplied cDNA or gDNA.

Per the authors' pipeline: How many nucleated cells were present was estimated from reference gene primer amplification. The method was immunoSEQ multiplex PCR; TCRdb's version includes in-frame clones alone and lacks a portion of them. Clone size and the V and J calls come from that table; the DNA yielded D and trimming. The sample lists about 160,000 clones, 60% to 85% occurring once. Germline values: CDR1 SGHRS, CDR2 YFSETQ. V lost 4 bases to trimming and J lost 1 base; unmatched junction nucleotides: 7. This CDR3 is built from 15 residues. V gene TRBV5-1 combines with J gene TRBJ1-1; TRBD1 matches at 7 bases. Input material: peripheral blood. The sequence was collected from a man between 65 and 85 years old with acute or convalescent COVID-19. The CDR3: CASSPQTGPNTEAFF. In DNA form, the CDR3 reads TGCGCCAGCAGCCCTCAGACAGGGCCGAACACTGAAGCTTTCTTT.